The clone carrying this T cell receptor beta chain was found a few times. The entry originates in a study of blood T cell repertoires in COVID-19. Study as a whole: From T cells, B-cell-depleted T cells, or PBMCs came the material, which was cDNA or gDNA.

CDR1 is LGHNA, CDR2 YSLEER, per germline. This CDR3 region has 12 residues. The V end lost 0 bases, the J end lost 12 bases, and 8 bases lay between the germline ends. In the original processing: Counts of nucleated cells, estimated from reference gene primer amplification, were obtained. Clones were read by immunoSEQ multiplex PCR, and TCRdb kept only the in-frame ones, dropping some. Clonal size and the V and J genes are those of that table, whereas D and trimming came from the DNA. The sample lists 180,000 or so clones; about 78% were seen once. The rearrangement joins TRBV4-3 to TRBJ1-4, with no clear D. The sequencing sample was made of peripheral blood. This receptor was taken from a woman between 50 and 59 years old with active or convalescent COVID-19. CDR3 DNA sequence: TGCGCCAGCAGCCAAGACAGGAAGGAACTGTTTTTT. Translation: CASSQDRKELFF.